This TCR beta chain was profiled in a study of molecular identifiers for immune sequencing clone quantification. Notes on this clonotype: The antigen is unknown.

The CDR3 totals 13 residues. Between the trimmed V and J ends, which lost 4 bases and 5 bases, there was a span of 12 bases. Germline-derived CDR1 and CDR2 are MGHRA and YSYEKL. Points from the study as a whole: For highly expanded clones, sizes could be underestimated when identical TCR molecules share a barcode.

Libraries used about 18,000 to 1,000,000 sorted naive CD8 T cells and 10%, 30% or 50% RNA input. The authors gated naive CD8 T cells as CD8+CD4-CCR7+CD45RA+ for sorting. TCRdb re-analysed the PCR reads in MiXCR, keeping a single row per CDR3 protein. The table includes hundreds of thousands of distinct CDR3 sequences, around 25% detected once. The receptor was isolated from a human donor in good health. Some libraries in this study had Jurkat cell RNA spiked in. Sequenced input: naive CD8+ T cells from blood, with Jurkat cell RNA spiked in. Documented subset: FACS-sorted CD8+CD4-CCR7+CD45RA+ naive T cells. This chain links TRBV4-1 with TRBJ2-7; D not certain. The DNA of the CDR3 is TGCGCCAGCAGCCTGTGCGGACGCGACGAGCAGTACTTC. Amino acids: CASSLCGRDEQYF.